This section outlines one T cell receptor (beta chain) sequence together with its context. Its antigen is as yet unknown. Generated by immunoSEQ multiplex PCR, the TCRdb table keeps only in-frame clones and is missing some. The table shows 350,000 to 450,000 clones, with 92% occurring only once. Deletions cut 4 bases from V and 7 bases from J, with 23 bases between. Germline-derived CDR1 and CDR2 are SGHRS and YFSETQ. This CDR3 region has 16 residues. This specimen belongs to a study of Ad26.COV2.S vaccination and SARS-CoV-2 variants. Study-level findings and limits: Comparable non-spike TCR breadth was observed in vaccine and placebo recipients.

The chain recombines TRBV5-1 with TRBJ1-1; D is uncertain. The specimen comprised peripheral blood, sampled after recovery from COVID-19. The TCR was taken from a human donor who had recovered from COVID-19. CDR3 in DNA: TGCGCCAGCAGCCACGGGATCGTTCCTGGGAGTAGTGAAGCTTTCTTT. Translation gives CASSHGIVPGSSEAFF. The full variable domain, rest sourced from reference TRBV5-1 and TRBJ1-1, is KAGVTQTPRYLIKTRGQQVTLSCSPISGHRSVSWYQQTPGQGLQFLFEYFSETQRNKGNFPGRFSGRQFSNSRSEMNVSTLELGDSALYLCASSHGIVPGSSEAFFGQGTRLTVV.